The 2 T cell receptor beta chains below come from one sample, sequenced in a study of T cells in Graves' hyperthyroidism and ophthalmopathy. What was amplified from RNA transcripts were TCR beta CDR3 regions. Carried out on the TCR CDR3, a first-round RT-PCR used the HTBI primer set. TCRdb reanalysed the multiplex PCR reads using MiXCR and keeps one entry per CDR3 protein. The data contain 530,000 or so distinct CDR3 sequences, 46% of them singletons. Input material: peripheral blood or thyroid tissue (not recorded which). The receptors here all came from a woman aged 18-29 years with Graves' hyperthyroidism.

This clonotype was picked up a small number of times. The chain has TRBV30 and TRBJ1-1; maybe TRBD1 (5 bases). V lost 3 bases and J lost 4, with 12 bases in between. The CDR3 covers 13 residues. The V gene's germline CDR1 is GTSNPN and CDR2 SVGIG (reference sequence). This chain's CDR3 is CAWSEGRGTEAFF. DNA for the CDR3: TGTGCCTGGAGCGAGGGGCGCGGCACTGAAGCTTTCTTT. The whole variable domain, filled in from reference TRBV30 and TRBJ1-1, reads SQTIHQWPATLVQPVGSPLSLECTVEGTSNPNLYWYRQAAGRGLQLLFYSVGIGQISSEVPQNLSASRPQDRQFILSSKKLLLSDSGFYLCAWSEGRGTEAFFGQGTRLTVV.

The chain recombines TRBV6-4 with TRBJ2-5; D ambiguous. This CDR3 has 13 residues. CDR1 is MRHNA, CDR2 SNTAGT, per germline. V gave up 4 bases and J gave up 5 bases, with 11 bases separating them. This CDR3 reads CASSGGPGETQYF. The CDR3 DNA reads TGTGCCAGCAGTGGGGGTCCTGGGGAGACCCAGTACTTC.